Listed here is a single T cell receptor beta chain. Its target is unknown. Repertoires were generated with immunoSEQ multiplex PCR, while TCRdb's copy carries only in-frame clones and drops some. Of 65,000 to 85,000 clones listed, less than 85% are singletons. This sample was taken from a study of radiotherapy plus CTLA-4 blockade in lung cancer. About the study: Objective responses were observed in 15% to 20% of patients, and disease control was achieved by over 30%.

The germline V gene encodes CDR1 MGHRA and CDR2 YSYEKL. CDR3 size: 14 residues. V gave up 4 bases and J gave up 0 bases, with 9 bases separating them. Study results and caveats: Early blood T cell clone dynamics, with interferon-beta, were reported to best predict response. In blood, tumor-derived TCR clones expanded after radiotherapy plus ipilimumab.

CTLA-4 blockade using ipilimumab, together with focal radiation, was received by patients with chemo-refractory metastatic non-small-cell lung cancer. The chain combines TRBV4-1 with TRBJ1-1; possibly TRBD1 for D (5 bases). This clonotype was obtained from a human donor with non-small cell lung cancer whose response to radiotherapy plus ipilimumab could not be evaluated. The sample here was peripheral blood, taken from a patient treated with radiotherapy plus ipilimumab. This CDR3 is CASSPRQLNTEAFF. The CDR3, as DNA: TGCGCCAGCAGCCCTCGACAGTTGAACACTGAAGCTTTCTTT.